The 9 T cell receptor beta chains presented below share a single source sample, sequenced in a study of technical replicates of blood from several donors. Assay: immunoSEQ multiplex PCR; the TCRdb copy retains only in-frame clones and omits some. The data show 75,000 to 90,000 clones, around 90% seen once. The source material was T cells isolated from PBMCs. These TCRs come from a human donor in good health.

The V and J genes are TRBV28 and TRBJ1-2, with D unclear. This CDR3 contains 14 residues. Trimming cost V 3 bases and J 1 base, with 9 bases left between them. The germline CDR1 and CDR2 sequences are MDHEN and SYDVKM. CDR3 nucleotides: TGTGCCAGCAGTTTTCCCGAGGGTAACTATGGCTACACCTTC. Protein sequence: CASSFPEGNYGYTF.

This chain joins TRBV29-1 and TRBJ2-3, with TRBD1 matching 7 bases. CDR3 size: 14 residues. V lost 1 base, J lost 1 base, and 2 bases stayed unmatched. Germline V gene sequence: CDR1 SQVTM, CDR2 ANQGSEA. The CDR3 nucleotides read TGCAGCGTTGAAGCCGGGACAGGCACAGATACGCAGTATTTT. Amino acids: CSVEAGTGTDTQYF.

J is TRBJ1-6 and V is TRBV10-3; 9 bases are shared with TRBD1. With 1 base clipped from V and 8 bases from J, the junction kept 3 bases outside the gene matches. The CDR3 contains 15 residues. CDR1 is ENHRY, CDR2 SYGVKD, per germline. Written as DNA, the CDR3 is TGTGCCATCAGTGAGTTCACAGGGGGCGATTCACCCCTCCACTTT. Translated: CAISEFTGGDSPLHF.

The chain uses TRBV27 and TRBJ1-1; 7 nucleotides agree with TRBD1. Germline V gene data show CDR1 as MNHEY and CDR2 as SMNVEV (reference sequence). The CDR3 is 16 residues long. With V trimmed by 0 bases and J by 0 bases, 4 bases remained unmatched. CDR3 nucleotides: TGTGCCAGCAGTTTATCGGGGACAGTAATGAACACTGAAGCTTTCTTT. It encodes CASSLSGTVMNTEAFF.

J is TRBJ2-1 and V is TRBV9; D perhaps matches TRBD2 (6 bases). Germline V lookup: CDR1 SGDLS, CDR2 YYNGEE. V was pared by 1 base and J by 10 bases, with 9 bases between. The CDR3 totals 12 residues. The CDR3 loop is CASSVRRGEQFF. The CDR3 nucleotides are TGTGCCAGCAGCGTAAGGCGGGGCGAGCAGTTCTTC.

The gene calls are TRBV9 and TRBJ1-5; tentatively, D is TRBD1 (5 bases). V lost 3 bases and J 5 bases, leaving 9 bases between the germline ends. CDR3 length: 13 residues. Germline assignment: CDR1 SGDLS and CDR2 YYNGEE. CDR3: CASSGQGDQPQHF. The CDR3 DNA reads as TGTGCCAGCAGCGGTCAAGGGGATCAGCCCCAGCATTTT.

The chain couples TRBV5-5 to TRBJ2-1; 13 bases are shared with TRBD2. The CDR3 runs 17 residues. The trim removed 4 bases at V and 10 bases at J, leaving 14 bases unmatched. In germline, CDR1 is SGHKS, CDR2 YYEKEE (reference sequence). CDR3: CASSHDPGTSGIREQFF. DNA of the CDR3: TGTGCCAGCAGCCATGATCCCGGGACTAGCGGGATTCGGGAGCAGTTCTTC.

The V gene is TRBV9, the J gene TRBJ1-2, with a possible D match to TRBD1 (5 bases). Trimming removed 5 bases at V and 8 bases at J, with 13 bases between. The CDR3 consists of 12 residues. Per the germline V gene, CDR1 is SGDLS and CDR2 is YYNGEE. CDR3 nucleotides: TGTGCCAGCAGGTTAGGGGTATCAGGCTACACCTTC. Amino acids: CASRLGVSGYTF.

The chain links TRBV30 to TRBJ2-3; 13 bases line up with TRBD2. The V gene end was trimmed by 2 bases and the J gene end by 0 bases; junction bases not matched to a gene: 8. The germline V gene encodes CDR1 GTSNPN and CDR2 SVGIG (reference sequence). The length of the CDR3 is 18 residues. DNA for the CDR3: TGTGCCTGGAGTCCCGGGACTAGCGGGGCCTGGAGCACAGATACGCAGTATTTT. Translating it yields CAWSPGTSGAWSTDTQYF.